Listed here are 15 T cell receptor beta chains from one sample, sequenced in a study of blood T cell repertoires in COVID-19. Measured with immunoSEQ multiplex PCR; TCRdb has only the in-frame clones, and not every one. The sample consists of roughly 200,000 clones, about 80% of them appearing once. Sequenced material: peripheral blood. The receptors here all came from a man aged 65-85 years with active or convalescent COVID-19.

CDR3 DNA: TGTGCCAGCAGTCCGGGGGGGCCCGACACCGGGGAGCTGTTTTTT. Amino acid sequence: CASSPGGPDTGELFF. The J gene is TRBJ2-2, the V gene TRBV3-1 (or the pseudogene TRBV3-2); the match to TRBD2 covers 8 bases. Losses at the gene ends were 6 bases for V and 3 bases for J; bases not matched to a gene: 6. The CDR3 consists of 15 residues. Germline V gene lookup returns CDR1 LGHDT and CDR2 YNNKEL (reference sequence).

The chain links TRBV30 to TRBJ2-1; possible D gene TRBD1, 6 bases. This CDR3 is 15 amino acids long. The V and J ends lost 2 bases and 5 bases respectively, with 16 bases between them. Germline V lookup: CDR1 GTSNPN, CDR2 SVGIG (reference sequence). The CDR3 loop is CAWSQKGVGHNEQFF. The CDR3 nucleotides read TGTGCCTGGAGTCAAAAGGGGGTCGGACACAATGAGCAGTTCTTC. Based on the CDR3 plus reference TRBV30 and TRBJ2-1, the full variable domain is SQTIHQWPATLVQPVGSPLSLECTVEGTSNPNLYWYRQAAGRGLQLLFYSVGIGQISSEVPQNLSASRPQDRQFILSSKKLLLSDSGFYLCAWSQKGVGHNEQFFGPGTRLTVL.

The DNA for the CDR3 is TGTGCCAGCATGTACAGGGGTTCTCCCCTCCACTTT. Amino acids: CASMYRGSPLHF. The chain recombines TRBV6-5 with TRBJ1-6, with 7 nucleotides matching TRBD1. The CDR3 spans 12 residues. The V segment lost 7 bases and the J segment 13 bases; nucleotides outside the gene matches: 7. Per germline, CDR1 MNHEY and CDR2 SVGAGI.

This clone was detected once. The chain employs TRBV18 and TRBJ1-2; D ambiguous. Germline CDR1 KGHSH, CDR2 LQKENI. The length of the CDR3 is 16 residues. Trimming took 0 bases from V and 4 from J, leaving 15 bases between them. The CDR3 reads CASSPPGRVESYGYTF. The CDR3 DNA reads TGTGCCAGCTCACCACCCGGGAGGGTTGAGTCCTATGGCTACACCTTC. Full variable domain (remainder filled in from reference TRBV18 and TRBJ1-2): NAGVMQNPRHLVRRRGQEARLRCSPMKGHSHVYWYRQLPEEGLKFMVYLQKENIIDESGMPKERFSAEFPKEGPSILRIQQVVRGDSAAYFCASSPPGRVESYGYTFGSGTRLTVV.

The sample holds many counts of this clone. The chain combines TRBV7-9 with TRBJ2-1; no reliable D call. This CDR3 comprises 12 residues. The germline V and J ends were trimmed by 5 bases and 7 bases, with 9 bases remaining between them. CDR1 is SEHNR, CDR2 FQNEAQ, per germline (reference sequence). The CDR3 DNA follows: TGTGCCAGCAGCCGAGAGGTGAATGAGCAGTTCTTC. Its translation is CASSREVNEQFF.

The V gene is TRBV11-2, the J gene TRBJ2-3, with 7 bases that match TRBD1. Trimming took 4 bases from V and 1 from J; bases not matched to a gene: 8. Germline-derived CDR1 and CDR2 are SGHAT and FQNNGV. The CDR3 consists of 16 residues. The CDR3 coding sequence is TGTGCCAGCAGCTCGATGGGAACAGGGGGCACAGATACGCAGTATTTT. It yields the protein CASSSMGTGGTDTQYF.

The J gene is TRBJ2-1, the V gene TRBV12-3 or TRBV12-4; 8 nucleotides agree with TRBD2. J was trimmed by 12 bases and V by 7 bases; bases with no gene match: 11. The CDR3 spans 13 residues. In nucleotides, the CDR3 is TGTGCCAGCACCCAAGAACGGGGGGGGCGGCAGTTCTTC. Amino acids: CASTQERGGRQFF.

V gene TRBV29-1 combines with J gene TRBJ1-1; D possibly corresponds to TRBD1 (6 bases). The CDR3 is made up of 13 amino acids. CDR1 and CDR2 from the germline V gene are SQVTM and ANQGSEA. The V gene lost 4 bases and the J gene lost 5 bases, with 14 bases spanning the gap. CDR3 nucleotides: TGCAGCGTTGGAGGCAGGGGCGGGACTGAAGCTTTCTTT. This sequence encodes CSVGGRGGTEAFF.

The J gene is TRBJ1-2, the V gene TRBV3-1 (or the pseudogene TRBV3-2); 8 bases are a match to TRBD1. V dropped 4 bases and J dropped 0; count of bases not matched to a gene: 10. The CDR3 has 17 residues. CDR1 LGHDT and CDR2 YNNKEL come from the germline V gene (reference sequence). CDR3 loop: CASSPRTRGRANYGYTF. The CDR3 nucleotides are TGTGCCAGCAGCCCAAGAACCAGGGGGCGAGCTAACTATGGCTACACCTTC.

This clone was picked up a small number of times. The chain recombines TRBV18 with TRBJ1-5, with 8 bases lining up with TRBD1. V shed 6 bases and J 4 bases; nucleotides not matched to a gene: 14. From germline, CDR1 is KGHSH and CDR2 LQKENI. The CDR3 sequence is 17 residues long. The CDR3: CASSREHGQGGNQPQHF. The CDR3 DNA follows: TGTGCCAGCTCCCGCGAACATGGACAGGGTGGTAATCAGCCCCAGCATTTT.

A single count supports this clone. The J gene is TRBJ2-7, the V gene TRBV11-2; perhaps TRBD2 as D (5 bases). The V end was cut by 1 base, the J end by 4 bases, with 11 bases between. The CDR3 spans 14 residues. Germline assignment: CDR1 SGHAT and CDR2 FQNNGV. The CDR3 bases are TGTGCCAGCAGCTTAGCGGGGAAAATTTACGAGCAGTACTTC. Translation: CASSLAGKIYEQYF.

The rearrangement joins TRBV7-3 to TRBJ2-7, with a weak D call TRBD1 (5 bases). V lost 5 bases, J lost 0 bases, and 5 bases lay in between. Germline assignment: CDR1 SGHTA and CDR2 FQGTGA. This CDR3 spans 12 amino acids. The CDR3 spells CASSQGSYEQYF. CDR3 in DNA: TGTGCCAGCAGCCAGGGCTCCTACGAGCAGTACTTC. Looking up the rest from reference TRBV7-3 and TRBJ2-7 gives the full variable domain: GAGVSQTPSNKVTEKGKYVELRCDPISGHTALYWYRQSLGQGPEFLIYFQGTGAADDSGLPNDRFFAVRPEGSVSTLKIQRTERGDSAVYLCASSQGSYEQYFGPGTRLTVT.

The chain uses TRBV6-5 and TRBJ1-6; a possible D gene is TRBD1 (6 bases). From germline, CDR1 is MNHEY and CDR2 SVGAGI. This CDR3 has 14 residues. The germline V and J ends were trimmed by 6 bases and 6 bases, with 12 bases remaining between them. The chain's CDR3 is CASRLRQANSPLHF. Written as DNA, the CDR3 is TGTGCCAGCAGACTTAGACAGGCTAATTCACCCCTCCACTTT.

The rearrangement uses TRBV9 and TRBJ1-1; the D gene is possibly TRBD1 (5 bases). Looked up from germline, CDR1 is SGDLS and CDR2 is YYNGEE. The CDR3 totals 12 residues. The ends were cut back, 6 bases at V and 1 base at J, with 7 bases in the middle. The CDR3 reads CASTGENTEAFF. The CDR3 bases are TGTGCCAGCACGGGGGAGAACACTGAAGCTTTCTTT. The full variable domain, with the rest looked up from reference TRBV9 and TRBJ1-1, is DSGVTQTPKHLITATGQRVTLRCSPRSGDLSVYWYQQSLDQGLQFLIQYYNGEERAKGNILERFSAQQFPDLHSELNLSSLELGDSALYFCASTGENTEAFFGQGTRLTVV.

The chain links TRBV5-8 to TRBJ1-1; D is unresolved. Germline CDR1 reads SGHTS; CDR2 reads YDEGEE. Trimming took off 0 bases at V and 5 bases at J, with 14 bases between the two ends. The CDR3 sequence is 15 residues long. The CDR3 here is CASSLGFGVGTEAFF. In DNA form, the CDR3 reads TGTGCCAGCAGCTTGGGTTTCGGGGTCGGAACTGAAGCTTTCTTT.